Below, 25 T cell receptor beta chains from the same sample are listed, as sequenced in a study of tumor and adjacent non-tumor tissue in lung cancer (dated by TCRdb to the late 2010s). Library preparation employed multiplex PCR. For sequencing, an Illumina HiSeq 2500 was employed. TCRbeta libraries were constructed through three rounds of nested PCR with primers (Table S4) according to protocols modified from ARM-PCR. Clones were called with MiXCR by TCRdb after fastp trimmed the public reads at Q25, and only in-frame beta chains were retained. Entries that share a CDR3 protein sequence are merged under the most common genes and DNA. The sample table shows about 120,000 distinct CDR3 sequences, and 66% are seen once. The ten largest account for 9.5% to 15% of the sample. RNA was extracted from bulk unsorted tissue and checked for quality with a NanoDrop ND-1000 and an Agilent 2100. The sample was lung tumor tissue. These receptors came from a man younger than 45 with non-small cell lung cancer.

Details on this clonotype: In this CDR3 the conserved last residue, phenylalanine or tryptophan, is missing, so a read error is likely. V usage is TRBV20-1 and J usage is TRBJ2-3, with D perhaps TRBD2 (7 bases). This CDR3 region has 16 residues. Between the trimmed V and J ends, which lost 6 bases and 6 bases, there was a span of 25 bases. Germline V gene lookup returns CDR1 DFQATT and CDR2 SNEGSKA (reference sequence). The CDR3 bases are TGCAGTGCGAAGAGGGGGACTAACGGGAGAACGGATACGCAGTATCTT. Translated, it gives CSAKRGTNGRTDTQYL.

This clonotype was observed a single time. Being one base from a much bigger clone, this may be a read error. The V and J genes are TRBV20-1 and TRBJ1-1; D may be TRBD1 (5 bases). Trimming pared 5 bases from V and 2 bases from J, leaving 12 bases between. The CDR3 has 13 residues. CDR1 and CDR2 (germline): DFQATT, SNEGSKA (reference sequence). CDR3 sequence reads: CSAPCGGNTEAFF. CDR3 nucleotide sequence: TGCAGTGCTCCCTGTGGGGGTAACACTGAAGCTTTCTTT.

This clonotype showed up just once. One junction end does not reproduce the germline sequence, and a read error may be involved. V gene TRBV11-2 combines with J gene TRBJ2-2, with 9 bases that match TRBD1. This CDR3 region has 15 residues. Germline V gene lookup returns CDR1 SGHAT and CDR2 FQNNGV. CDR3 region: CVSSPTDRGTGGLFF. In DNA form, the CDR3 reads TGTGTCAGCAGCCCAACGGACAGGGGAACCGGGGGGCTGTTTTTT.

This clonotype was found many times. This chain links TRBV6-2 or TRBV6-3 with TRBJ1-5; D is undetermined. CDR1 and CDR2 from the germline V gene are MNHEY and SVGEGT. The ends were cut back, 6 bases at V and 3 bases at J, with 12 bases in the middle. The CDR3 length is 14 residues. CDR3 protein: CASRAGPYNQPQHF. CDR3 nucleotides: TGTGCCAGCAGGGCCGGACCGTACAATCAGCCCCAGCATTTT.

The table lists this clonotype with a few counts. Given a much more abundant clone one base away, this may be a read error. V usage is TRBV4-1 and J usage is TRBJ2-1; TRBD2 is a possible D gene (5 bases). Trimming cost V 1 base and J 7 bases, with 14 bases left between them. Germline assignment: CDR1 MGHRA and CDR2 YSYEKL. The CDR3 runs to 15 residues. The CDR3 region has the DNA TGCGCCAGCAGCCAAGGCAGCGGAGACGGTAATGAGCAGTTCTTC. Translating it yields CASSQGSGDGNEQFF.

As to this clonotype: A much larger clone differs from this one at a single base, so this may be a read error. The chain carries TRBV20-1 and TRBJ1-2; TRBD1 matches at 7 bases. CDR1 DFQATT and CDR2 SNEGSKA come from the germline V gene (reference sequence). The CDR3 contains 15 residues. The CDR3 region has the DNA TGCAGTGCTAGTGGTTTTGACAGGGTGGACTATGGCTACGCCTTC. Translated: CSASGFDRVDYGYAF.

The sample holds many counts of this clonotype. The chain recombines TRBV29-1 with TRBJ2-7; D unclear. The CDR3 loop spans 12 amino acids. Trimming cost V 4 bases and J 4 bases, with 11 bases left between them. Germline values: CDR1 SQVTM, CDR2 ANQGSEA. The CDR3 coding sequence is TGCAGCGTTGTGAGCGTCCCTTACGAGCAGTACTTC. Its protein is CSVVSVPYEQYF.

Comments on this clonotype: A read error may explain this, as a much larger clone is one base away. The V gene is TRBV4-1, the J gene TRBJ2-7; 8 bases are shared with TRBD1. The CDR3 covers 17 residues. Germline CDR1 reads MGHRA; CDR2 reads YSYEKL. CDR3: CASSQEGPGQGSYEQCF. Written as DNA, the CDR3 is TGCGCCAGCAGCCAAGAAGGGCCTGGACAGGGCTCCTACGAGCAGTGCTTC.

The chain has TRBV7-2 and TRBJ1-1; a possible D gene is TRBD1 (6 bases). Trimming took 5 bases from V and 5 from J, leaving 24 bases between them. CDR1 is SGHTA, CDR2 FQGNSA, per germline. CDR3 length: 17 residues. CDR3 sequence reads: CASSLYAAAGGGTEAFF. The CDR3 DNA reads TGTGCCAGCAGCCTATACGCCGCCGCAGGAGGGGGGACTGAAGCTTTCTTT.

The V call is TRBV29-1, the J call TRBJ2-3; no definite D call. CDR1 is SQVTM and CDR2 is ANQGSEA in the germline V gene. Deletions cut 5 bases from V and 0 bases from J, with 9 bases between. CDR3 length: 13 residues. CDR3 in DNA: TGCAGCGTTTCCTTAGCTAGCACAGATACGCAGTATTTT. As protein: CSVSLASTDTQYF.

This clonotype was recorded many times. The chain has TRBV20-1 and TRBJ2-1; the D gene is possibly TRBD2 (6 bases). V was trimmed by 3 bases and J by 1 base, leaving 10 bases between them. CDR3 length: 14 amino acids. Germline CDR1 DFQATT, CDR2 SNEGSKA (reference sequence). CDR3 region: CSASGGSSYNEQFF. In DNA form, the CDR3 reads TGCAGTGCTAGTGGAGGGAGTTCCTACAATGAGCAGTTCTTC.

As regards this clonotype: One junction end disagrees with the germline gene, perhaps due to a read error. The V gene is TRBV12-3 or TRBV12-4, the J gene TRBJ1-5, with D perhaps matching TRBD1 (6 bases). This CDR3 spans 15 amino acids. The CDR3 sequence: CASSLVWGLNQSQHF. Written as DNA, the CDR3 is TGTGCCAGCAGTCTAGTCTGGGGGCTCAATCAGTCCCAGCATTTT.

In this sample, this clonotype turned up once. A much more abundant neighbour one base away suggests this may be a read error. The rearrangement joins TRBV4-1 to TRBJ2-7, with TRBD2 identical over 9 bases. The CDR3 loop spans 16 amino acids. CDR1 is MGHRA, CDR2 YSYEKL, per germline. Written as DNA, the CDR3 is TGCGCCATCAGCCAAGAAGCGAGCGGGAGGATGGGTGAGCAGTACTTC. Protein sequence: CAISQEASGRMGEQYF.

As regards this clonotype: The CDR3 does not close with the conserved phenylalanine or tryptophan, likely indicating a read error. The DNA is left out, because the CDR3 cannot be placed on it with certainty; the CDR3 is given as TCRdb lists it. The CDR3 is CSATTGGQWHI. The chain links TRBV20-1 to TRBJ1-5; the DNA was not used to check the table's D call, TRBD1. Per the germline V gene, CDR1 is DFQATT and CDR2 is SNEGSKA (reference sequence). Counting both end residues, the CDR3 totals 11 amino acids.

With regard to this clonotype: The germline gene is not matched at one end of the junction; a read error may be the cause. The rearrangement uses TRBV29-1 and TRBJ2-7; 10 bases are shared with TRBD1. Germline values: CDR1 SQVTM, CDR2 ANQGSEA. The CDR3 consists of 14 residues. The CDR3 reads CSGGGTGDSYERYF. CDR3 nucleotide sequence: TGCAGCGGTGGGGGGACAGGGGACTCCTACGAGCGGTACTTC.

This chain links TRBV4-3 with TRBJ1-6; D unclear. The germline V and J ends were trimmed by 1 base and 15 bases, with 16 bases remaining between them. Germline V gene lookup returns CDR1 LGHNA and CDR2 YSLEER. The length of the CDR3 is 14 residues. This chain's CDR3 is CASSQGLLTPLLHF. Here the CDR3 DNA reads TGCGCCAGCAGCCAAGGGCTTCTGACCCCACTCCTCCACTTT.

Details on this clonotype: A much larger clone sits a single nucleotide away, making a read error possible. V is TRBV4-1 and J is TRBJ1-5; D gene ambiguous. Looked up from germline, CDR1 is MGHRA and CDR2 is YSYEKL. This CDR3 is 15 amino acids long. Trimming stripped 8 bases from V and 0 bases from J, with 14 bases between. The CDR3 is CASCLGYYSNQPQHF. CDR3 DNA sequence: TGCGCCAGCTGCCTAGGCTATTATAGCAATCAGCCCCAGCATTTT.

Concerning this clonotype itself: The junction shows a germline mismatch at one end, possibly a read error. This chain connects TRBV12-5 to TRBJ1-5; a possible D gene is TRBD1 (6 bases). This CDR3 has 16 residues. Germline V gives CDR1 LGHNT, CDR2 FRNRAP. The CDR3 sequence is CASGLVRGAVNQPRHF. The CDR3, as DNA: TGTGCTAGTGGTTTGGTACGGGGGGCTGTCAATCAGCCCCGGCATTTT. Full variable domain (rest looked up from reference TRBV12-5 and TRBJ1-5): DARVTQTPRHKVTEMGQEVTMRCQPILGHNTVFWYRQTMMQGLELLAYFRNRAPLDDSGMPKDRFSAEMPDATLATLKIQPSEPRDSAVYFCASGLVRGAVNQPRHFGDGTRLSIL.

A word on this clonotype: Given a much more abundant clone one base away, this may be a read error. This rearrangement joins TRBV5-6 to TRBJ2-2; D remains unclear. The CDR3 length is 14 residues. V lost 4 bases and J 5 bases, leaving 12 bases between the germline ends. The V gene's germline CDR1 is SGHDT and CDR2 YYEEEE. The CDR3 protein is CASSPVEKTGELFF. Written as DNA, the CDR3 is TGTGCCAGCAGCCCGGTCGAGAAGACCGGGGAGCTGTTTTTT.

With regard to this clonotype: Its ends do not fully match the called genes, so a read error is possible. The chain joins TRBV29-1 to TRBJ2-1; TRBD2 agrees at 9 bases. The CDR3 is 14 amino acids. In germline, CDR1 is SQVTM, CDR2 ANQGSEA. CDR3 sequence (DNA): TGCAGCGTTGATGGGCTAGCGGGATCCAAGGAGCAGTGCTTC. Translation: CSVDGLAGSKEQCF.

This clonotype was found a few times. The rearrangement joins TRBV5-1 to TRBJ2-7; 14 bases are a match to TRBD2. The trim removed 2 bases at V and 7 bases at J, leaving 29 bases unmatched. This CDR3 has 23 amino acids. The germline V gene has CDR1 SGHRS and CDR2 YFSETQ. In DNA form, the CDR3 reads TGCGCCAGCAGCTTCAATCCCAGTCGACTAAAGGGACTAGCGGGAGTGAGGGCTCGGGAGCAGTACTTC. It codes for CASSFNPSRLKGLAGVRAREQYF.

In regard to this clonotype: A much larger clone sits a single nucleotide away, making a read error possible. The CDR3 protein is CSAWTGGTTGELFF. CDR3 in DNA: TGCAGTGCGTGGACAGGGGGCACCACCGGGGAGCTGTTTTTT. J is TRBJ2-2 and V is TRBV20-1; 11 bases are shared with TRBD1. Germline V CDR1 and CDR2: DFQATT, SNEGSKA (reference sequence). The CDR3 extends over 14 amino acids. V trimming: 6 bases; J trimming: 4 bases; junction bases outside the gene matches: 4.

The genes are TRBV20-1 and TRBJ2-7; TRBD1 might be the D (6 bases). The V end lost 0 bases, the J end lost 3 bases, and 15 bases lay between the germline ends. Germline-derived CDR1 and CDR2 are DFQATT and SNEGSKA (reference sequence). CDR3 length: 15 residues. Here the CDR3 DNA reads TGCAGTGCTAGAGATCCAGGGGCCGGAAACTACGAGCAGTACTTC. It is translated as CSARDPGAGNYEQYF.

Notes on this clonotype: This may come from a read error, since a much larger clone is one base off. The V gene is TRBV20-1, the J gene TRBJ1-2; D not certain. CDR1 and CDR2 (germline): DFQATT, SNEGSKA (reference sequence). This CDR3 has 13 amino acids. The CDR3 here is CSDRVGYSYGYTF. CDR3 in DNA: TGCAGTGATAGAGTCGGGTACTCGTATGGCTACACCTTC.

This clonotype occurred many times. V is TRBV4-1 and J is TRBJ1-5; D not certain. The germline gives CDR1 MGHRA, CDR2 YSYEKL. V was pared by 0 bases and J by 0 bases, with 12 bases between. The CDR3 runs 17 residues. The CDR3 DNA is TGCGCCAGCAGCCAAGAAGGGAGTTGGTATAGCAATCAGCCCCAGCATTTT. Protein sequence: CASSQEGSWYSNQPQHF.